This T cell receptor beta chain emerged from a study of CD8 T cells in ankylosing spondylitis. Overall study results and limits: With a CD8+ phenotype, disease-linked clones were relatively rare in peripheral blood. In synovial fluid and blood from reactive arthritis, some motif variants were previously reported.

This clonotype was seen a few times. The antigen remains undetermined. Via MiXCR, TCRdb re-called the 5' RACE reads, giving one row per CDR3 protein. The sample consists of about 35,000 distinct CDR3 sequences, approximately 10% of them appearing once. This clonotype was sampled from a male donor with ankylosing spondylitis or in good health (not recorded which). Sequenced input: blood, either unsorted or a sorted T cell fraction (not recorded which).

The CDR3 bases are TGTGCCAGCAAGCGGGGGGGATCCTACAATGAGCAGTTCTTC. Translating gives CASKRGGSYNEQFF. The rearrangement joins TRBV11-2 to TRBJ2-1; 10 bases agree with TRBD2. Germline loops: CDR1 SGHAT, CDR2 FQNNGV. The CDR3 loop spans 14 amino acids. Trimming took 7 bases from V and 1 from J; bases not matched to a gene: 1.